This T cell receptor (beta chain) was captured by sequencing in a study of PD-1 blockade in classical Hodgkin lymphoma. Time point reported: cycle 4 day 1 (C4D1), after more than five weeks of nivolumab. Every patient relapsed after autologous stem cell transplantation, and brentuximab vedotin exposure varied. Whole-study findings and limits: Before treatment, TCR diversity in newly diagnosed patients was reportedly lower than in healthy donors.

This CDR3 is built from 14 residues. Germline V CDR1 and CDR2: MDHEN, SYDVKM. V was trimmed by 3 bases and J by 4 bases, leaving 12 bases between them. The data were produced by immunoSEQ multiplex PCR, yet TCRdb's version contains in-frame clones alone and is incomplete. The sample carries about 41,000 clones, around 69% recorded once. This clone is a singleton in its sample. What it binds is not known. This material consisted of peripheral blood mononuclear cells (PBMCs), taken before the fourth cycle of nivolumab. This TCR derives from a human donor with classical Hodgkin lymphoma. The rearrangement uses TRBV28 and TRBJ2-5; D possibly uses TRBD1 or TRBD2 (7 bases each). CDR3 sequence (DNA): TGTGCCAGCAGTTTTCAGGGGGGGCGAGAGACCCAGTACTTC. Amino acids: CASSFQGGRETQYF.